The rows below give T cell receptor beta chains drawn from one sample of a study of regulatory T cells in long-lasting Graves disease. In TCRdb, the multiplex PCR reads were re-called with MiXCR into one record per CDR3 protein. The table lists approximately 460,000 distinct CDR3 sequences, roughly 15% of them singletons, with around a tenth in the top ten. This sample also appeared in a second study, on T cells in Graves' hyperthyroidism and ophthalmopathy.

The sample consisted of peripheral blood mononuclear cells (PBMCs), taken at new diagnosis, from a patient treated with antithyroid drugs. These receptors were collected from a woman in her 30s with Graves disease. The CDR3 runs from the conserved cysteine through the conserved F or W. The order of the fields is clone size, J gene, V gene, D gene, CDR3 DNA, CDR3 protein. D genes are given only for firm matches. A row's size may be missing; if present it is once, few, many or a size class.

NA	TRBJ2-3	TRBV4-3	TRBD2	TGCGCCAGCAGCCGCAAAGCTGTAGCGGGACGGCAAGATACGCAGTATTTT	CASSRKAVAGRQDTQYF
many	TRBJ1-4	TRBV7-9	TRBD1	TGTGCCAGCAGCTCGGGACAGGGGGACGAAAAACTGTTTTTT	CASSSGQGDEKLFF
many	TRBJ2-3	TRBV11-2	NA	TGTGCCAGCAGCTCTCCCTTAATAGATACGCAGTATTTT	CASSSPLIDTQYF
NA	TRBJ2-2	TRBV7-2	NA	TGTGCCAGCAGCTCGTCACCGGGAACCCCCGGGGAGCTGTTTTTT	CASSSSPGTPGELFF
few	TRBJ2-5	TRBV13	NA	TGTGCCAGCAGTGAATATCAAGGGAAAGAGACCCAGTACTTC	CASSEYQGKETQYF
many	TRBJ2-7	TRBV20-1	TRBD2	TGCAGTGCTAGGCCGCTAGCGGGAGTACCTACGGTCGAGCAGTACTTC	CSARPLAGVPTVEQYF
NA	TRBJ1-3	TRBV14	NA	TGTGCCAGCAGCCAAGATTGGAACTCTGGAAACACCATATATTTT	CASSQDWNSGNTIYF
many	TRBJ1-2	TRBV20-1	NA	TGCAGTGCTACTGACAGTTATGGCTACACCTTC	CSATDSYGYTF
NA	TRBJ2-2	TRBV7-3	TRBD1	TGTGCCAGCAGCCAAGGACAGGTCCGGGAGCTGTTTTTT	CASSQGQVRELFF
NA	TRBJ1-5	TRBV20-1	TRBD1	TGCAGTGCCCTAGGGGACAGGGGCAATCAGCCCCAGCATTTT	CSALGDRGNQPQHF
NA	TRBJ1-2	TRBV7-2	TRBD1	TGTGCCAGCAGCTTGTTTACAGGGGGTCTAAACTCCAACTATGGCTACACCTTC	CASSLFTGGLNSNYGYTF
NA	TRBJ2-1	TRBV19	NA	TGTGCCAGTAGTATAGTTAGCGGTAGTCCGAATGAGCAGTTCTTC	CASSIVSGSPNEQFF
once	TRBJ1-5	TRBV20-1	NA	TGCAGTGCTAGAGATAATTTTCAGCCCCAGCATTTT	CSARDNFQPQHF
NA	TRBJ2-1	TRBV7-2	TRBD2	TGTGCCAGCAGCTTACGTCCAGCGGGAGGGAATGAGCAGTTCTTC	CASSLRPAGGNEQFF
many	TRBJ2-7	TRBV28	TRBD2	TGTGCCAGCAGTGCGGGCGGGAGCTACGAGCAGTACTTC	CASSAGGSYEQYF
few	TRBJ2-7	TRBV28	NA	TGTGCCAGCAGTTATACGGGGGATGAGTACTTC	CASSYTGDEYF
many	TRBJ2-7	TRBV28	TRBD2	TGTGCCAGCATCGGGAGGACTAGCGGGAGAAACGAGCAGTACTTC	CASIGRTSGRNEQYF